These T cell receptor beta chains were read from a single sample in a study of OX40 agonist ivuxolimab in advanced cancers. Repertoires were generated with immunoSEQ multiplex PCR, while TCRdb's copy carries only in-frame clones and drops some. This sample has roughly 50,000 clones, with about 80% found just once. The sample here was CD4+ or CD8+ T cells sorted from blood, taken in a trial of the OX40 agonist ivuxolimab. Receptors originate from an adult with an advanced solid tumor such as melanoma, head and neck, liver or kidney cancer. Both conserved end residues are trimmed from each CDR3.

>TRBV11-2
ASSLLLGAGETQY
>TRBV2
ASVYGTDTQY
>TRBV7-2
ASSLGRGGGKLF
>TRBV28
ASSFSFGSRGYT
>TRBV7-6
ASSSVQGVTPYGYT
>TRBV5-4
ASSSSDTVLTGELF
>TRBV9
ASTRAPTNEKLF
>TRBV7-3
ASSPRGTSGSRKTDTQY
>TRBV4-3
ASSQERTTPNYGYT
>TRBV15
ATSRDVGHYNEQF
>TRBV4-2
ASSQDSGDFYNEQF
>TRBV7-9
ASSLIGRGGEQY